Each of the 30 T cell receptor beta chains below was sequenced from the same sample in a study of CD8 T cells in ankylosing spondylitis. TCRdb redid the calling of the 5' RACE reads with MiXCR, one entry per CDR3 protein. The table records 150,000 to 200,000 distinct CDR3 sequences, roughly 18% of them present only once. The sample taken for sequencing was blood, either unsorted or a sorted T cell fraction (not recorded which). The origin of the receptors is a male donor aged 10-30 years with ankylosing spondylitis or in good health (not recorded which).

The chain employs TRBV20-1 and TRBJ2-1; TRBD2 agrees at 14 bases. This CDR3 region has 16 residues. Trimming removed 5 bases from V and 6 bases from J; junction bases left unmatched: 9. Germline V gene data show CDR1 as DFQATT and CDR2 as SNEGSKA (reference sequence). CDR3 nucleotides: TGCAGTGCTTGGGGACTAGCGGGAGTTTTAGGCAATGAGCAGTTCTTC. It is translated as CSAWGLAGVLGNEQFF.

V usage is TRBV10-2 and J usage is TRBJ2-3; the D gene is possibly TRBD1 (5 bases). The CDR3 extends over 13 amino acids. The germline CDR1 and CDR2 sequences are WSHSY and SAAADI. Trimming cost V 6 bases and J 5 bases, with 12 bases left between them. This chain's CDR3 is CASSAFRVDTQYF. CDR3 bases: TGCGCCAGCAGCGCATTCAGGGTAGATACGCAGTATTTT.

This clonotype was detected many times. This chain's CDR3 is CASNRQDKETQYF. As DNA, the CDR3 is TGTGCCAGCAACAGACAGGACAAAGAGACCCAGTACTTC. This chain joins TRBV28 and TRBJ2-5, with D possibly matching TRBD1 (6 bases). Between the trimmed V and J ends, which lost 7 bases and 3 bases, there was a span of 12 bases. Germline CDR1 reads MDHEN; CDR2 reads SYDVKM. This CDR3 has 13 amino acids.

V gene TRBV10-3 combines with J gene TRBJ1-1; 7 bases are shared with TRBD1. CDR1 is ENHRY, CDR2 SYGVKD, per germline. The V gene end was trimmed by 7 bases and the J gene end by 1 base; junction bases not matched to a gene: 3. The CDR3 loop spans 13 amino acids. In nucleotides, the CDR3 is TGTGCCATCAAAGGACAGGCGAACACTGAAGCTTTCTTT. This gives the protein CAIKGQANTEAFF.

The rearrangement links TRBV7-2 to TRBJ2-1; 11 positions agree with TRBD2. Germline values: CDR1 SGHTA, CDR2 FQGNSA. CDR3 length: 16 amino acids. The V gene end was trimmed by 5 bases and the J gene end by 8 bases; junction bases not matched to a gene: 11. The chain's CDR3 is CASSPEGTSGRYEQFF. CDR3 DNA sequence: TGTGCCAGCAGCCCAGAAGGGACTAGCGGTCGGTATGAGCAGTTCTTC.

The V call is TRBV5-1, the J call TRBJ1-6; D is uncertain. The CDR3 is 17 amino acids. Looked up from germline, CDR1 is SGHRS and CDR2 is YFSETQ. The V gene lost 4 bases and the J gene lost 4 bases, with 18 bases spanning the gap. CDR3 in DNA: TGCGCCAGCAGCAAGACTATTCCGGGAAGATATAATTCACCCCTCCACTTT. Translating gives CASSKTIPGRYNSPLHF.

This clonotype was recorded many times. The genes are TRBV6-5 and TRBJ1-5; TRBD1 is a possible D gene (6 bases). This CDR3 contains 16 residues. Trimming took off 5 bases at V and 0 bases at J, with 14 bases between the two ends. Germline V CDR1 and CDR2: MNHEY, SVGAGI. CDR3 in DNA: TGTGCCAGCAGTACCGGGACACCCTATAGCAATCAGCCCCAGCATTTT. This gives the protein CASSTGTPYSNQPQHF.

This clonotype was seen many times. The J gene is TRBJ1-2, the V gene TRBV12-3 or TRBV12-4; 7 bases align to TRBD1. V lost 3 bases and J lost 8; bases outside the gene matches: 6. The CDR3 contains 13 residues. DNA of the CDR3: TGTGCCAGCAGTTTTAAGGGGGCGCGGGGCTACACCTTC. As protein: CASSFKGARGYTF.

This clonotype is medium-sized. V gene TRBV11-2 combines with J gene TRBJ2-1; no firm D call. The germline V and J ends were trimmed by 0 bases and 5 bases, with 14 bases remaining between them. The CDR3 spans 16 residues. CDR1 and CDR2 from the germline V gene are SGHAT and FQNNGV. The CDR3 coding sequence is TGTGCCAGCAGCTTAGACTGGGCAGTTCATGACAATGAGCAGTTCTTC. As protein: CASSLDWAVHDNEQFF.

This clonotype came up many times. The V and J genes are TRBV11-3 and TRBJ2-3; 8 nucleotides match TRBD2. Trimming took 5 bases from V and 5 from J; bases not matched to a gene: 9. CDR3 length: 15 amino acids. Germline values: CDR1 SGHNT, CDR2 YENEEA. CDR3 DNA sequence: TGTGCCAGCAGCCACAGCGCGGGAGGAGGAGATACGCAGTATTTT. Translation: CASSHSAGGGDTQYF.

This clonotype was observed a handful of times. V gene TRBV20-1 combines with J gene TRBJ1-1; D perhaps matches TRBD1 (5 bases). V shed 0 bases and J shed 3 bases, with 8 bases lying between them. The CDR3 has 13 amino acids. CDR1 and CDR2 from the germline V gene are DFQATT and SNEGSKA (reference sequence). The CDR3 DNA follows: TGCAGTGCTAGAGATCAAGGGGACACTGAAGCTTTCTTT. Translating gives CSARDQGDTEAFF.

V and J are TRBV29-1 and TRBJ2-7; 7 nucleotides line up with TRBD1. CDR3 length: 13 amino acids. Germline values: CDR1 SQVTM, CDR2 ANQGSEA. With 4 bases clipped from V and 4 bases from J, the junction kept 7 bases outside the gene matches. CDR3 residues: CSVGTGELYEQYF. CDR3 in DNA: TGCAGCGTTGGGACAGGCGAGCTTTACGAGCAGTACTTC.

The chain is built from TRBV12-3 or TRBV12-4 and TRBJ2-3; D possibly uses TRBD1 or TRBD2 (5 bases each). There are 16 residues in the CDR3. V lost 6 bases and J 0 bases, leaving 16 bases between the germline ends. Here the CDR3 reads CASSYSGTASTDTQYF. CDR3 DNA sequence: TGTGCCAGCAGCTATTCCGGGACGGCTAGCACAGATACGCAGTATTTT.

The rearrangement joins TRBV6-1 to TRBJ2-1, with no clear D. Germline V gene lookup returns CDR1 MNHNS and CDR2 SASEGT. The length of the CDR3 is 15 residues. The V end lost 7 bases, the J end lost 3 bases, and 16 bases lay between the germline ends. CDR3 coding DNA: TGTGCCAGCATGAAGGGCTCCCACAGCTACAATGAGCAGTTCTTC. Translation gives CASMKGSHSYNEQFF.

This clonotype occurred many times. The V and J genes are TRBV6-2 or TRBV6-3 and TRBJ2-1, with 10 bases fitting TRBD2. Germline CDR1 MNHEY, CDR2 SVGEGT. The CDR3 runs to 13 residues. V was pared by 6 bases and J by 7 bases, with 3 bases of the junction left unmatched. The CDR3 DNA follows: TGTGCCAGCAGCGGAGCGGGAGGGAATGAGCAGTTCTTC. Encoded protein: CASSGAGGNEQFF.

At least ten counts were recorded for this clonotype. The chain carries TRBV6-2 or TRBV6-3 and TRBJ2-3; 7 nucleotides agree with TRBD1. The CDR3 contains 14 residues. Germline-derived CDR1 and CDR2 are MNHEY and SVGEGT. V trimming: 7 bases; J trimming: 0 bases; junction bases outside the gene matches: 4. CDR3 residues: CASTDRESTDTQYF. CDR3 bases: TGTGCCAGCACCGACAGGGAGAGCACAGATACGCAGTATTTT.

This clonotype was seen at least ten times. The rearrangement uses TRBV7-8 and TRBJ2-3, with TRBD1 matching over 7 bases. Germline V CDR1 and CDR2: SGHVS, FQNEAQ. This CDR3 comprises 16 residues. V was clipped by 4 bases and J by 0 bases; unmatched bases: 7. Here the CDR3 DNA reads TGTGCCAGCAGCTCAAGGGGGACAGCTAGCACAGATACGCAGTATTTT. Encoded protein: CASSSRGTASTDTQYF.

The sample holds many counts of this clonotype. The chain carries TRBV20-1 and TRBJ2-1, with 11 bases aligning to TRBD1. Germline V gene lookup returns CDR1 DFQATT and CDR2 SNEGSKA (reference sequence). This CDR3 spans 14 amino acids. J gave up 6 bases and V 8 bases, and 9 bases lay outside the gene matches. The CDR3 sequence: CSSRWGTGGNEQFF. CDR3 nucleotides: TGCAGTTCCCGCTGGGGGACAGGGGGCAATGAGCAGTTCTTC.

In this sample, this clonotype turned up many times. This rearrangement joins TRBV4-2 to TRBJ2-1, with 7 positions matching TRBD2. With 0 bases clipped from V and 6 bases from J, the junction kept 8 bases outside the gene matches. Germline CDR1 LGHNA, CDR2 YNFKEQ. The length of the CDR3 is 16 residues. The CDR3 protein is CASSQEIVGLTNEQFF. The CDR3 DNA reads TGTGCCAGCAGCCAAGAGATTGTGGGACTAACCAATGAGCAGTTCTTC.

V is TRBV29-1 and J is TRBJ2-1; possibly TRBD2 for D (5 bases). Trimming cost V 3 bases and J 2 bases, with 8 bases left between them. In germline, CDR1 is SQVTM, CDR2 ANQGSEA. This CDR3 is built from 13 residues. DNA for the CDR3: TGCAGCGTTGACGCGGGCCCCTACAATGAGCAGTTCTTC. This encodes CSVDAGPYNEQFF.

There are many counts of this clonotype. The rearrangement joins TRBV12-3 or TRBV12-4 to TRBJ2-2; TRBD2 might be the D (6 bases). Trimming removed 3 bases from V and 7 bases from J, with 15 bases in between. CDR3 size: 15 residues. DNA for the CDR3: TGTGCCAGCAGTTTCGGGGGAGGCCCCTTCGGGGAGCTGTTTTTT. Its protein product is CASSFGGGPFGELFF.

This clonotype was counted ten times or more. The CDR3 sequence: CSAPRSNYGYTF. The CDR3 coding sequence is TGCAGTGCCCCCAGGTCTAACTATGGCTACACCTTC. This chain uses TRBV20-1 with TRBJ1-2; no clear D. Germline assignment: CDR1 DFQATT and CDR2 SNEGSKA (reference sequence). Trimming shortened V by 6 bases and J by 0 bases, and 8 bases separated the two germline ends. CDR3 length: 12 amino acids.

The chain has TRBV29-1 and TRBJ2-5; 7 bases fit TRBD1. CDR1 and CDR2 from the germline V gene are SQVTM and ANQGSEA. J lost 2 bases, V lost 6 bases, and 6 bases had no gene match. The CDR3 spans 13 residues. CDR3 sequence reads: CSVNRGNQETQYF. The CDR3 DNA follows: TGCAGCGTGAACAGGGGAAATCAAGAGACCCAGTACTTC.

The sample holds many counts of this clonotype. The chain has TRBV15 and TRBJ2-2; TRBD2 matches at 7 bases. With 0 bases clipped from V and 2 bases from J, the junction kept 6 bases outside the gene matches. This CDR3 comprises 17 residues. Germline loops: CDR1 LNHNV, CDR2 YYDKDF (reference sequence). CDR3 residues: CATSRDLGGRNTGELFF. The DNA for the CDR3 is TGTGCCACCAGCAGAGATTTGGGCGGGAGAAACACCGGGGAGCTGTTTTTT.

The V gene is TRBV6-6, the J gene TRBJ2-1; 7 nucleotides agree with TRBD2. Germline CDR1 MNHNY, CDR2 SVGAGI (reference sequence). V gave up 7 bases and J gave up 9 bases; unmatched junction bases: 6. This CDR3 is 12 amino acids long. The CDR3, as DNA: TGTGCCAGCATGGCCGGGACTACTGAGCAGTTCTTC. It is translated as CASMAGTTEQFF.

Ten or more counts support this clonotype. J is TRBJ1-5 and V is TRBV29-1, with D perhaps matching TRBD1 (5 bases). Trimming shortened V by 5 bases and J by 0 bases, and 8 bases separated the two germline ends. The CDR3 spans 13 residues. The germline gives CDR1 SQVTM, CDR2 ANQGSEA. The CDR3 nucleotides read TGCAGCGTTTCCGGACATAGCAATCAGCCCCAGCATTTT. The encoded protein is CSVSGHSNQPQHF.

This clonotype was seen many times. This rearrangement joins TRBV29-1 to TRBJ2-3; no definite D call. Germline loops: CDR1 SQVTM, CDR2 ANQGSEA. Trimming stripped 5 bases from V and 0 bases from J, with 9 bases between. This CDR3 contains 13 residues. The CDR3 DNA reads TGCAGCGTTCGACTGTTAAGCACAGATACGCAGTATTTT. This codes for CSVRLLSTDTQYF.

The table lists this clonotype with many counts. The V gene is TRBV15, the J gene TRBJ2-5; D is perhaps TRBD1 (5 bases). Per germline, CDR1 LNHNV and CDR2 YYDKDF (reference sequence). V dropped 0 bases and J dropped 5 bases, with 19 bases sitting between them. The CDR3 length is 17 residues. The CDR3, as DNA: TGTGCCACCAGCAGAGATCTTGGCGGCAGGGCAGGGGAGACCCAGTACTTC. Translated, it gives CATSRDLGGRAGETQYF.

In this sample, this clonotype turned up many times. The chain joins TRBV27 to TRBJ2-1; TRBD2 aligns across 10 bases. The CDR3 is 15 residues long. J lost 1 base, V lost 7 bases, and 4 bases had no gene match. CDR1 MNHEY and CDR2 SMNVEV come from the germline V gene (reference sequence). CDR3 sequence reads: CASKQTSGSYNEQFF. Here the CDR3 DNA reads TGTGCCAGCAAACAGACTAGCGGGTCCTACAATGAGCAGTTCTTC.

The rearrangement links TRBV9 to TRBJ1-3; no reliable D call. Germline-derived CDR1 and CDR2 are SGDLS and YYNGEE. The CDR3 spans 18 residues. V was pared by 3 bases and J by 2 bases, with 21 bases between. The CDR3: CASSGGQSLDHAGNTIYF. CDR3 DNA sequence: TGTGCCAGCAGCGGAGGGCAATCCCTGGACCATGCTGGAAACACCATATATTTT. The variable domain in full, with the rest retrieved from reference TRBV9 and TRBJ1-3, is DSGVTQTPKHLITATGQRVTLRCSPRSGDLSVYWYQQSLDQGLQFLIQYYNGEERAKGNILERFSAQQFPDLHSELNLSSLELGDSALYFCASSGGQSLDHAGNTIYFGEGSWLTVV.